The 26 T cell receptor beta chains presented below share a single source sample, sequenced in a study of T cells in localized non-small cell lung cancer (dated by TCRdb to 2019 to 2021). Receptor libraries were prepared by the immunoSEQ multiplex PCR assay. Imported from immuneACCESS, the table was reduced by TCRdb to in-frame sequences with V and J called. These copies leave out some clones; in studies compared against another copy, an unresolved V gene accounts for under half, and the cause of the remainder is not known. The sample table shows approximately 11,000 clones, and 82% are seen once. Less than 20% of the sample comes from the top ten. The starting material was peripheral blood mononuclear cells, obtained before any cancer treatment. The receptors here all came from a female donor of 60 years or more with stage II lung adenocarcinoma.

In DNA form, the CDR3 reads TGTGCCAGCAGCGCTACCGGGGAGACCCAGTACTTC. This gives the protein CASSATGETQYF. The chain is built from TRBV9 and TRBJ2-5; D gene unclear. CDR3 length equals 12 residues. CDR1 is SGDLS and CDR2 is YYNGEE in the germline V gene. V lost 3 bases, J lost 5 bases, and 8 bases lay in between.

V and J are TRBV4-2 and TRBJ2-7; D could derive from TRBD1 or TRBD2 (5 bases each). This CDR3 comprises 17 residues. Per the germline V gene, CDR1 is LGHNA and CDR2 is YNFKEQ. V dropped 0 bases and J dropped 0 bases, with 15 bases sitting between them. CDR3 in amino acids: CASSQEGDGMASYEQYF. The CDR3, as DNA: TGTGCCAGCAGCCAAGAAGGGGACGGGATGGCCTCCTACGAGCAGTACTTC.

This chain links TRBV7-3 with TRBJ1-4; 8 positions match TRBD1. Germline loops: CDR1 SGHTA, CDR2 FQGTGA. V was clipped by 5 bases and J by 7 bases; unmatched bases: 9. This CDR3 spans 15 amino acids. The CDR3 DNA is TGTGCCAGCAGCCCTGCGGCCGGGACAGGTGAAAAACTGTTTTTT. This gives the protein CASSPAAGTGEKLFF. The entire variable domain, with the rest obtained from reference TRBV7-3 and TRBJ1-4, is as follows: GAGVSQTPSNKVTEKGKYVELRCDPISGHTALYWYRQSLGQGPEFLIYFQGTGAADDSGLPNDRFFAVRPEGSVSTLKIQRTERGDSAVYLCASSPAAGTGEKLFFGSGTQLSVL.

This sequence joins TRBV28 and TRBJ1-2; TRBD1 agrees at 7 bases. The V and J ends lost 1 base and 4 bases, in that order; junction bases with no gene match: 3. Germline V lookup: CDR1 MDHEN, CDR2 SYDVKM. This CDR3 has 14 residues. CDR3 bases: TGTGCCAGCAGTTTATCATACAGGGGCTATGGCTACACCTTC. The encoded protein is CASSLSYRGYGYTF.

The chain has TRBV20-1 and TRBJ2-5; D possibly matches TRBD1 or TRBD2 (5 bases each). The CDR3 has 11 amino acids. With 4 bases removed from V and 5 bases from J, the gap between germline ends came to 8 bases. CDR1 is DFQATT and CDR2 is SNEGSKA in the germline V gene (reference sequence). The CDR3 loop is CSATGTETQYF. The CDR3 DNA sequence: TGCAGTGCTACAGGGACGGAGACCCAGTACTTC.

This clone was recorded only once. The V gene is TRBV4-3, the J gene TRBJ1-2; a possible D gene is TRBD1 (5 bases). Trimming shortened V by 1 base and J by 6 bases, and 15 bases separated the two germline ends. CDR1 and CDR2 from the germline V gene are LGHNA and YSLEER. The CDR3 has 15 amino acids. The DNA of the CDR3 is TGCGCCAGCAGCCAAGGTGGCTGGACGGGGGATGGCTACACCTTC. This codes for CASSQGGWTGDGYTF.

In this sample, this clone turned up once. The chain combines TRBV13 with TRBJ2-1; 8 nucleotides line up with TRBD1. Unmatched junction bases numbered 4, after V lost 5 bases and J lost 1 base. The CDR3 totals 15 residues. Germline V lookup: CDR1 PRHDT, CDR2 FYEKMQ (reference sequence). The CDR3: CASSAWTGSYNEQFF. For the CDR3, the DNA is TGTGCCAGCAGCGCCTGGACAGGGTCCTACAATGAGCAGTTCTTC. The variable domain in full, with the rest retrieved from reference TRBV13 and TRBJ2-1, is AAGVIQSPRHLIKEKRETATLKCYPIPRHDTVYWYQQGPGQDPQFLISFYEKMQSDKGSIPDRFSAQQFSDYHSELNMSSLELGDSALYFCASSAWTGSYNEQFFGPGTRLTVL.

The chain uses TRBV30 and TRBJ1-6, with 8 bases matching TRBD1. The germline CDR1 and CDR2 sequences are GTSNPN and SVGIG (reference sequence). V was pared by 5 bases and J by 7 bases, with 7 bases of the junction left unmatched. This CDR3 spans 14 amino acids. The CDR3: CAWDRGRRNSPLHF. The CDR3 nucleotides are TGTGCCTGGGACAGGGGCCGTCGGAATTCACCCCTCCACTTT. Combining the CDR3 with reference TRBV30 and TRBJ1-6 gives the whole variable domain SQTIHQWPATLVQPVGSPLSLECTVEGTSNPNLYWYRQAAGRGLQLLFYSVGIGQISSEVPQNLSASRPQDRQFILSSKKLLLSDSGFYLCAWDRGRRNSPLHFGNGTRLTVT.

CDR3 region: CASMGQSGETQYF. The CDR3 coding sequence is TGCGCCAGTATGGGACAGTCTGGGGAGACCCAGTACTTC. J is TRBJ2-5 and V is TRBV5-1; 7 nucleotides align to TRBD1. CDR3 length equals 13 residues. Unmatched junction bases numbered 9, after V lost 8 bases and J lost 5 bases. CDR1 SGHRS and CDR2 YFSETQ come from the germline V gene.

The V and J genes are TRBV28 and TRBJ2-3, with no clear D. This CDR3 comprises 12 residues. The V gene lost 1 base and the J gene lost 8 bases, with 7 bases spanning the gap. CDR1 is MDHEN, CDR2 SYDVKM, per germline. The chain's CDR3 is CASSLLSGTQYF. The CDR3 DNA reads TGTGCCAGCAGTTTATTATCGGGTACGCAGTATTTT.

The chain joins TRBV19 to TRBJ2-1; D is perhaps TRBD1 (6 bases). This CDR3 comprises 15 residues. The V gene lost 0 bases and the J gene lost 3 bases, with 9 bases spanning the gap. CDR1 is LNHDA, CDR2 SQIVND, per germline (reference sequence). This CDR3 is CASSIDPRGYNEQFF. The CDR3 DNA sequence: TGTGCCAGTAGTATAGATCCCAGGGGCTACAATGAGCAGTTCTTC.

This rearrangement joins TRBV5-1 to TRBJ1-4, with TRBD1 as a possible D gene (6 bases). The V end lost 1 base, the J end lost 6 bases, and 13 bases lay between the germline ends. Per the germline V gene, CDR1 is SGHRS and CDR2 is YFSETQ. The CDR3 is 15 residues long. CDR3 residues: CASSLSEQGYEKLFF. CDR3 in DNA: TGCGCCAGCAGCTTGTCTGAACAGGGTTATGAAAAACTGTTTTTT. Variable domain in full (rest from reference TRBV5-1 and TRBJ1-4): KAGVTQTPRYLIKTRGQQVTLSCSPISGHRSVSWYQQTPGQGLQFLFEYFSETQRNKGNFPGRFSGRQFSNSRSEMNVSTLELGDSALYLCASSLSEQGYEKLFFGSGTQLSVL.

The chain recombines TRBV5-4 with TRBJ2-4; TRBD2 agrees at 15 bases. Germline V CDR1 and CDR2: SGHNT, YYREEE (reference sequence). The CDR3 is 17 residues long. The J segment lost 9 bases and the V segment lost 4 bases, leaving 11 bases of the junction unmatched. The CDR3 here is CASSLGGLAGGPSIQYF. The CDR3 DNA is TGTGCCAGCAGCCTGGGGGGACTAGCGGGAGGCCCTTCCATTCAGTACTTC. Variable domain in full (rest from reference TRBV5-4 and TRBJ2-4): ETGVTQSPTHLIKTRGQQVTLRCSSQSGHNTVSWYQQALGQGPQFIFQYYREEENGRGNFPPRFSGLQFPNYSSELNVNALELDDSALYLCASSLGGLAGGPSIQYFGAGTRLSVL.

The chain recombines TRBV5-6 with TRBJ2-5; D is ambiguous. The V gene lost 5 bases and the J gene lost 5 bases, with 13 bases spanning the gap. Germline values: CDR1 SGHDT, CDR2 YYEEEE. This CDR3 region has 13 residues. DNA for the CDR3: TGTGCCAGCAGTCGGTCGCGGCGGGAGACCCAGTACTTC. Protein sequence: CASSRSRRETQYF.

The DNA for the CDR3 is TGTGCCAGCAGCTTGGAACTAGTGGGCGAGCAGTACTTC. Its protein product is CASSLELVGEQYF. V and J are TRBV5-4 and TRBJ2-7, with D possibly matching TRBD2 (5 bases). Trimming left V 0 bases short and J 6 bases short, with 10 bases between. CDR1 SGHNT and CDR2 YYREEE come from the germline V gene (reference sequence). The CDR3 runs 13 residues.

Written as DNA, the CDR3 is TGCGCCAGCAGCTTGCGGCAGGCAGGCACTGAAGCTTTCTTT. It yields the protein CASSLRQAGTEAFF. This chain connects TRBV5-1 to TRBJ1-1; no clear D. The CDR3 covers 14 residues. V shed 1 base and J shed 4 bases, with 11 bases lying between them. In germline, CDR1 is SGHRS, CDR2 YFSETQ.

V and J are TRBV15 and TRBJ1-5, with D uncertain. The ends were cut back, 9 bases at V and 3 bases at J, with 12 bases in the middle. The CDR3 is 13 amino acids. From germline, CDR1 is LNHNV and CDR2 YYDKDF (reference sequence). The CDR3 nucleotides read TGTGCCACAGAGGCCGGATACAATCAGCCCCAGCATTTT. This encodes CATEAGYNQPQHF.

V and J are TRBV15 and TRBJ2-5; a possible D gene is TRBD1 (6 bases). CDR1 and CDR2 (germline): LNHNV, YYDKDF (reference sequence). This CDR3 is 16 amino acids long. Trimming took off 5 bases at V and 4 bases at J, with 20 bases between the two ends. The CDR3 DNA follows: TGTGCCACCAGCCGAACCGTGGGGGCCCTCCGAGAGACCCAGTACTTC. It specifies CATSRTVGALRETQYF.

The genes are TRBV5-1 and TRBJ2-1; 7 bases are a match to TRBD1. Germline CDR1 and CDR2: SGHRS and YFSETQ. The CDR3 contains 16 residues. J lost 0 bases, V lost 0 bases, and 3 bases had no gene match. The CDR3 DNA reads as TGCGCCAGCAGCTTGGAGTCAGGGGGCTCCTACAATGAGCAGTTCTTC. This encodes CASSLESGGSYNEQFF.

The V gene is TRBV6-6, the J gene TRBJ2-5; 8 bases fit TRBD1. V dropped 2 bases and J dropped 5; count of bases not matched to a gene: 4. CDR1 is MNHNY, CDR2 SVGAGI, per germline (reference sequence). This CDR3 has 14 residues. For the CDR3, the DNA is TGTGCCAGCAGTTACGGCAGGGGGCTTGAGACCCAGTACTTC. Its protein is CASSYGRGLETQYF.

The rearrangement uses TRBV7-9 and TRBJ2-1; 14 positions match TRBD2. The CDR3 has 15 residues. Germline V CDR1 and CDR2: SEHNR, FQNEAQ (reference sequence). V shed 1 base, J shed 8 bases, and the junction held 1 base outside the gene matches. CDR3 residues: CASSLGGLAGDEQFF. The CDR3 region has the DNA TGTGCCAGCAGCTTAGGGGGACTAGCGGGGGATGAGCAGTTCTTC.

V and J are TRBV27 and TRBJ1-2; D is possibly TRBD1 (5 bases). The germline gives CDR1 MNHEY, CDR2 SMNVEV (reference sequence). This CDR3 has 13 residues. Deletions cut 3 bases from V and 8 bases from J, with 13 bases between. CDR3 nucleotide sequence: TGTGCCAGCAGTTTCGCTGGGGGAGGCGGCTACACCTTC. As protein: CASSFAGGGGYTF.

The chain joins TRBV5-1 to TRBJ1-1, with D hard to call. The CDR3 consists of 13 residues. The V gene lost 3 bases and the J gene lost 7 bases, with 13 bases spanning the gap. CDR1 is SGHRS and CDR2 is YFSETQ in the germline V gene. As DNA, the CDR3 is TGCGCCAGCAGCTCCGAGGGTTTGAATGAAGCTTTCTTT. This codes for CASSSEGLNEAFF.

CDR3 sequence reads: CASSSQPRGEAFF. As DNA, the CDR3 is TGTGCCAGCAGCTCCCAACCCAGGGGTGAAGCTTTCTTT. V and J are TRBV7-2 and TRBJ1-1; TRBD1 might be the D (6 bases). The CDR3 sequence is 13 residues long. From germline, CDR1 is SGHTA and CDR2 FQGNSA. Trimming removed 4 bases from V and 7 bases from J, with 13 bases in between.

This clone was seen a few times. The rearrangement links TRBV9 to TRBJ1-2; TRBD1 is a possible D gene (6 bases). The germline gives CDR1 SGDLS, CDR2 YYNGEE. The CDR3 length is 13 residues. V lost 4 bases and J lost 2, with 9 bases in between. Written as DNA, the CDR3 is TGTGCCAGCAGCTGGACAGCAAACTATGGCTACACCTTC. This codes for CASSWTANYGYTF.

This chain uses TRBV4-1 with TRBJ1-1; D perhaps matches TRBD1 (6 bases). CDR1 and CDR2 (germline): MGHRA, YSYEKL. The length of the CDR3 is 14 residues. The germline V and J ends were trimmed by 4 bases and 2 bases, with 11 bases remaining between them. The CDR3 DNA sequence: TGCGCCAGCAGCCTAGGACAGTTTAACACTGAAGCTTTCTTT. Amino acids: CASSLGQFNTEAFF.